This entry features one TCR beta chain sequence. The antigen remains unidentified. This sample is drawn from a study of Graves' ophthalmopathy and Graves' hyperthyroidism. Turning to the study itself: Ophthalmopathy absent within 18 months of follow-up marked hyperthyroidism as stable.

Study results and caveats: This model predicted ophthalmopathy progression (sensitivity around 71%, specificity about 72%). Classification of ophthalmopathy versus stable hyperthyroidism by a 13-signature model yielded around 90% sensitivity and about 81% specificity.

The study amplified TCR beta CDR3 regions using RNA transcripts. HTBI primers served in a first-round RT-PCR, which a second-round multiplex PCR followed. TCRdb re-called the multiplex PCR reads through MiXCR, storing one row per CDR3 protein. The sample shows over a million distinct CDR3 sequences, less than 45% of them seen only once. Germline V lookup: CDR1 SGHAT, CDR2 FQNNGV. The CDR3 runs 13 residues. V lost 4 bases and J 5 bases, leaving 11 bases between the germline ends. Patients were left out if they had other autoimmune diseases, uncontrolled infections, pregnancy or lactation. This clonotype was sampled from an adult man with Graves' hyperthyroidism. The sequenced sample was peripheral blood or thyroid tissue (not recorded which). The chain is built from TRBV11-2 and TRBJ2-5; D possibly corresponds to TRBD2 (6 bases). CDR3 nucleotides: TGTGCCAGCAGCTCGGGGGTGAGGGAGACCCAGTACTTC. Translating gives CASSSGVRETQYF.